This T cell receptor (beta chain) was sequenced for a study of T-cell reconstitution after alpha-beta-depleted transplantation in children (dated by TCRdb to between 2015 and 2016). A note on the overall study: Using TCR repertoire profiling, the study quantitatively followed how T-cell immune reconstitution unfolded in children after TCRalphabeta/CD19-depleted allogeneic hematopoietic cell transplantation. Results the study describes overall, beyond this receptor: The frequencies of hyperexpanded clones fell over the following months, and after one year, T-cell counts and TCRbeta diversity were mostly attributed to newly produced T cells. About two months after transplant, the apparently early recovery of alphabetaT-cell counts reportedly depended on just several hundred clones that had expanded rapidly and came from non-depleted graft cells. In some patients, the high TCRbeta diversity seen at day 60 was put down to recipient T cells and intrathymic progenitors that had survived conditioning.

V is cut by 6 bases and J by 0 bases, and the space between the germline ends is 11 bases. Via the germline V gene, CDR1 is MNHEY and CDR2 SVGAGI. The CDR3 spans 14 residues, from the cysteine through the phenylalanine. The sequence is cut down to CDR3 DNA, 42 bases in frame from base 1. Per the publication, the treatment or condition label means: allogeneic hematopoietic cell transplantation with graft depleted of TCRalphabeta T cells and CD19 B cells. TCRalphabeta/CD19-depleted allogeneic hematopoietic cell grafts were given to the transplant recipients, all of whom were children. At least ten counts were recorded for this clonotype. Its antigen is not yet known. No base qualities exist here, and no much larger clone lies one base off it. Receptors were amplified or captured by PCR. TCRdb names Illumina HiSeq 2500 as the instrument used. TCR libraries were prepared with molecular barcoding, using unique molecular identifiers to normalize TCRbeta repertoire quantification. Through fastp at Q25 and MiXCR, TCRdb rebuilt clones from the public reads, retaining in-frame beta chains. CDR3 protein duplicates are merged, each entry listing the most common genes and DNA. Across this sample there are fewer than 350,000 distinct CDR3 sequences, with 7.5% to 9% seen only once. The top ten clonotypes cover approximately 8.6% of the sample.

The TCR originated in a female patient between 2 and 15 years old who had a stem cell transplant for Fanconi anemia, so the T cells may come from the graft donor. This specimen was peripheral blood, taken 360 days after TCRalphabeta/CD19-depleted stem cell transplant. The sequence joins TRBV6-5 to TRBJ1-1; tentative D gene TRBD1, with 5 bases matching. The CDR3 has the sequence CASRVGTLNTEAFF. Here is the DNA: TGTGCCAGCAGGGTAGGGACTCTGAACACTGAAGCTTTCTTT.